Listed below are T cell receptor beta chains from one sample, sequenced in a study of T cells after posttransplantation cyclophosphamide. Only in-frame clones appear in the TCRdb table, and some are missing; sequencing was by immunoSEQ multiplex PCR. This table holds about 1,500 clones, 78% found once. Sequencing was performed on PBMCs, taken about 220 days after allogeneic stem cell transplant with posttransplant cyclophosphamide. The receptor set was obtained from a female patient over 55 who received an allogeneic stem cell transplant from an unrelated donor, was CMV-positive, and had acute GVHD only. The graft donor may have given rise to some T cells. Each CDR3 is given with its conserved first and last residue. The D gene is left open where the match is weak. For some rows the clone size is stated as once, few or many, or as a class when expanded; others skip it.

abundance: NA
d_gene: NA
v_gene: TRBV7-2
j_gene: TRBJ2-2
CDR3nt: TGTGCCAGCAGATCTGAGGGTCTGAACACCGGGGAGCTGTTTTTT
CDR3aa: CASRSEGLNTGELFF

abundance: NA
d_gene: NA
v_gene: TRBV19
j_gene: TRBJ1-3
CDR3nt: TGTGCCAGTAACGGCATCCGGACAGACTCTGGAAACACCATATATTTT
CDR3aa: CASNGIRTDSGNTIYF

abundance: once
d_gene: TRBD2
v_gene: TRBV27
j_gene: TRBJ2-2
CDR3nt: TGTGCCAGCAGTGGGGGGGGATGGGAGCTGTTTTTT
CDR3aa: CASSGGGWELFF

abundance: few
d_gene: TRBD1
v_gene: TRBV5-1
j_gene: TRBJ1-2
CDR3nt: TGCGCCAGCAGCTTGGGGACAGGGCATGGCTACACCTTC
CDR3aa: CASSLGTGHGYTF

abundance: NA
d_gene: TRBD1
v_gene: TRBV27
j_gene: TRBJ2-7
CDR3nt: TGTGCCAGCAGTTCCCTGACCGGGACAGGGGTGTACGAGCAGTACTTC
CDR3aa: CASSSLTGTGVYEQYF

abundance: few
d_gene: NA
v_gene: TRBV7-8
j_gene: TRBJ1-1
CDR3nt: TGTGCCAGCAGCTTATACGGGACACCTGCTTTCTTT
CDR3aa: CASSLYGTPAFF

abundance: NA
d_gene: NA
v_gene: TRBV12-5
j_gene: TRBJ1-1
CDR3nt: TGTGCTAGTGGTTTGTCCCCAGGGGAAGCTTTCTTT
CDR3aa: CASGLSPGEAFF

abundance: NA
d_gene: NA
v_gene: TRBV5-4
j_gene: TRBJ1-5
CDR3nt: TGTGCCAGCAGCGCCTCAGGGGTGGAGCCCCAGCATTTT
CDR3aa: CASSASGVEPQHF

abundance: NA
d_gene: NA
v_gene: TRBV27
j_gene: TRBJ1-6
CDR3nt: TGTGCCAGCAGTTGGAGGACCGCTTATAATTCACCCCTCCACTTT
CDR3aa: CASSWRTAYNSPLHF

abundance: once
d_gene: NA
v_gene: TRBV5-4
j_gene: TRBJ1-6
CDR3nt: TGTGCCAGCAGCCCACGGGGGAGCTCCTATAATTCCCCCCTCCACTTT
CDR3aa: CASSPRGSSYNSPLHF

abundance: NA
d_gene: NA
v_gene: TRBV18
j_gene: TRBJ1-3
CDR3nt: TGTGCCAGCTCACAAACAGCAGAAAACACCATATATTTT
CDR3aa: CASSQTAENTIYF

abundance: medium-sized
d_gene: NA
v_gene: TRBV19
j_gene: TRBJ1-3
CDR3nt: TGTGCCAGCCGACAGGTAAACTCTGGAAACACCATATATTTT
CDR3aa: CASRQVNSGNTIYF

abundance: NA
d_gene: TRBD2
v_gene: TRBV5-4
j_gene: TRBJ2-7
CDR3nt: TGTGCCAGCAGCGACGGGAGGTCCTTTCCCTACGAGCAGTACTTC
CDR3aa: CASSDGRSFPYEQYF

abundance: once
d_gene: TRBD2
v_gene: TRBV30
j_gene: TRBJ2-3
CDR3nt: TGTGCCTGGAGGATAGCGGGAGCTACAGATACGCAGTATTTT
CDR3aa: CAWRIAGATDTQYF

abundance: NA
d_gene: TRBD2
v_gene: TRBV11-1
j_gene: TRBJ2-2
CDR3nt: TGTGCCAGCAGCTTAACTAGCGGGGCAAACACCGGGGAGCTGTTTTTT
CDR3aa: CASSLTSGANTGELFF

abundance: once
d_gene: TRBD1
v_gene: TRBV28
j_gene: TRBJ1-2
CDR3nt: TGTGCCAGCCCCCCAGGGGGGTATGGCTACACCTTC
CDR3aa: CASPPGGYGYTF

abundance: NA
d_gene: NA
v_gene: TRBV5-1
j_gene: TRBJ1-2
CDR3nt: TGCGCCAGCAGCTTGGCGGCGGCCTATGGCTACACCTTC
CDR3aa: CASSLAAAYGYTF

abundance: NA
d_gene: NA
v_gene: TRBV28
j_gene: TRBJ2-3
CDR3nt: TGTGCCAGCAGTTTACAGGGTTTTTGGGATACGCAGTATTTT
CDR3aa: CASSLQGFWDTQYF

abundance: few
d_gene: NA
v_gene: TRBV10-2
j_gene: TRBJ2-7
CDR3nt: TGCGCCAGCAGCCTAGGACAGTTCTCCTACGAGCAGTACTTC
CDR3aa: CASSLGQFSYEQYF

abundance: few
d_gene: TRBD1
v_gene: TRBV9
j_gene: TRBJ2-5
CDR3nt: TGTGCCAGCAGCGAGACGGACAGGGTTGAGACCCAGTACTTC
CDR3aa: CASSETDRVETQYF

abundance: NA
d_gene: TRBD1
v_gene: TRBV28
j_gene: TRBJ1-6
CDR3nt: TGTGCCAGCAGTTTTCTGGGGCAGGGGGCTGATTCACCCCTCCACTTT
CDR3aa: CASSFLGQGADSPLHF

abundance: NA
d_gene: NA
v_gene: TRBV19
j_gene: TRBJ1-1
CDR3nt: TGTGCCAGTAGTGCCCTCCGAGGATCCGCATCCTTTTTTCGACCCAACACTGAAGCTTTCTTT
CDR3aa: CASSALRGSASFFRPNTEAFF

abundance: NA
d_gene: TRBD2
v_gene: TRBV28
j_gene: TRBJ2-7
CDR3nt: TGTGCCAGCAGTTTGAGCGGGACCCCCTACGAGCAGTACTTC
CDR3aa: CASSLSGTPYEQYF

abundance: NA
d_gene: NA
v_gene: TRBV11-1
j_gene: TRBJ2-7
CDR3nt: TGTGCCAGCAGCGCGCTTACAGGGCTCTTCTACGAGCAGTACTTC
CDR3aa: CASSALTGLFYEQYF

abundance: NA
d_gene: NA
v_gene: TRBV27
j_gene: TRBJ1-3
CDR3nt: TGTGCCAGCAGTTTAGCTTCGGGGGGAAACACCATATATTTT
CDR3aa: CASSLASGGNTIYF

abundance: NA
d_gene: NA
v_gene: TRBV5-1
j_gene: TRBJ2-1
CDR3nt: TGCGCCAGCAGCTTGGAGCGGGCGAAGAACAATCAGCAGTTCTTC
CDR3aa: CASSLERAKNNQQFF

abundance: NA
d_gene: NA
v_gene: TRBV7-6
j_gene: TRBJ1-1
CDR3nt: TGTGCCAGCACCCTACTCGGGGGGGTAGGCACTGAAGCTTTCTTT
CDR3aa: CASTLLGGVGTEAFF

abundance: NA
d_gene: TRBD1
v_gene: TRBV28
j_gene: TRBJ1-2
CDR3nt: TGTGCCAGCAGCCGGGGACAGGCAGAAGGCACCTTC
CDR3aa: CASSRGQAEGTF

abundance: NA
d_gene: TRBD1
v_gene: TRBV4-3
j_gene: TRBJ1-2
CDR3nt: TGCGCCAGCAGCCAACGGGGACAGGGCGGGGGCTACACCTTC
CDR3aa: CASSQRGQGGGYTF

abundance: few
d_gene: TRBD2
v_gene: TRBV5-1
j_gene: TRBJ2-3
CDR3nt: TGCGCCAGCAGCTTGGAAGGACTAGCGGGGGGCACTATAGGTGGCACAGATACGCAGTATTTT
CDR3aa: CASSLEGLAGGTIGGTDTQYF

abundance: once
d_gene: NA
v_gene: TRBV7-2
j_gene: TRBJ1-2
CDR3nt: TGTGCCAGCAGCTTAGGCGGGGGCGCAGGACGTGGCTACACCTTC
CDR3aa: CASSLGGGAGRGYTF

abundance: NA
d_gene: NA
v_gene: TRBV7-9
j_gene: TRBJ1-3
CDR3nt: TGTGCCAGCAGCTTCCTGGTAGCGTATGGAAACACCATATATTTT
CDR3aa: CASSFLVAYGNTIYF

abundance: once
d_gene: TRBD1
v_gene: TRBV5-6
j_gene: TRBJ1-5
CDR3nt: TGTGCCAGCAGCCTTAGACAGGGGATGAATCAGCCCCAGCATTTT
CDR3aa: CASSLRQGMNQPQHF

abundance: large
d_gene: NA
v_gene: TRBV12-5
j_gene: TRBJ2-5
CDR3nt: TGTGCTAGTGGTTTAATAGGGGGAGAGACCCAGTACTTC
CDR3aa: CASGLIGGETQYF

abundance: NA
d_gene: NA
v_gene: TRBV30
j_gene: TRBJ1-1
CDR3nt: TGTGCCTGGATCGGTTCGGGGGTTCTGTCTGAAGCTTTCTTT
CDR3aa: CAWIGSGVLSEAFF

abundance: NA
d_gene: NA
v_gene: TRBV6-1
j_gene: TRBJ1-6
CDR3nt: TGTGCCAGCAGTGCGGAGCATAATTCACCCCTCCACTTT
CDR3aa: CASSAEHNSPLHF

abundance: NA
d_gene: NA
v_gene: TRBV18
j_gene: TRBJ1-5
CDR3nt: TGTGCCAGCTCATTACGACAGTCGGCACAGCCCCAGCATTTT
CDR3aa: CASSLRQSAQPQHF

abundance: NA
d_gene: TRBD2
v_gene: TRBV11-1
j_gene: TRBJ2-5
CDR3nt: TGTGCCAGCAGCTTTTGGCTAGCGGGTGAAGAGACCCAGTACTTC
CDR3aa: CASSFWLAGEETQYF

abundance: NA
d_gene: NA
v_gene: TRBV6-6
j_gene: TRBJ1-1
CDR3nt: TGTGCCAGCAGTTACACCCAAGGGGGGGGGACTGAAGCTTTCTTT
CDR3aa: CASSYTQGGGTEAFF

abundance: NA
d_gene: TRBD1
v_gene: TRBV19
j_gene: TRBJ1-2
CDR3nt: TGTGCCAGTAGGAAGACAGGGACTAACTATGGCTACACCTTC
CDR3aa: CASRKTGTNYGYTF

abundance: once
d_gene: NA
v_gene: TRBV19
j_gene: TRBJ1-3
CDR3nt: TGTGCCAGTACCATCGGGCAGGGCGCTGGAAACACCATATATTTT
CDR3aa: CASTIGQGAGNTIYF

abundance: NA
d_gene: TRBD1
v_gene: TRBV2
j_gene: TRBJ1-2
CDR3nt: TGTGCCAGCAGTGGAGGTAGGGGGCACCAAAACTATGGCTACACCTTC
CDR3aa: CASSGGRGHQNYGYTF

abundance: few
d_gene: TRBD1
v_gene: TRBV7-2
j_gene: TRBJ2-5
CDR3nt: TGTGCCAGCAGTCCCCGGACAGGGGGAGAGACCCAGTACTTC
CDR3aa: CASSPRTGGETQYF

abundance: NA
d_gene: NA
v_gene: TRBV5-6
j_gene: TRBJ1-2
CDR3nt: TGTGCCAGCAGCTCCCGGGACACAGCCTCGTATGGCTACACCTTC
CDR3aa: CASSSRDTASYGYTF

abundance: NA
d_gene: NA
v_gene: TRBV5-1
j_gene: TRBJ1-5
CDR3nt: TGCGCCAGCAGCTTAGCCCCGGGCAATCAGCCCCAGCATTTT
CDR3aa: CASSLAPGNQPQHF

abundance: NA
d_gene: TRBD2
v_gene: TRBV7-3
j_gene: TRBJ2-1
CDR3nt: TGTGCCAGCAGCCGAATTAGCGGGAGGGGGTATGAGCAGTTCTTC
CDR3aa: CASSRISGRGYEQFF

abundance: NA
d_gene: NA
v_gene: TRBV5-4
j_gene: TRBJ2-7
CDR3nt: TGTGCCAGCAGCTCTGATGACAGGTCCTACGAGCAGTACTTC
CDR3aa: CASSSDDRSYEQYF

abundance: once
d_gene: NA
v_gene: TRBV6-1
j_gene: TRBJ1-1
CDR3nt: TGTGCCAGCAGTGCGACAGCTGACACTGAAGCTTTCTTT
CDR3aa: CASSATADTEAFF

abundance: NA
d_gene: NA
v_gene: TRBV14
j_gene: TRBJ1-6
CDR3nt: TGTGCCAGCAGCCAAGCGACAGCTTTCTATAATTCACCCCTCCACTTT
CDR3aa: CASSQATAFYNSPLHF

abundance: NA
d_gene: NA
v_gene: TRBV4-3
j_gene: TRBJ1-1
CDR3nt: TGCGCCAGCAGCCAAGAGGGGCGAGGATCCGAAGCTTTCTTT
CDR3aa: CASSQEGRGSEAFF

abundance: NA
d_gene: NA
v_gene: TRBV6-1
j_gene: TRBJ1-6
CDR3nt: TGTGCCAGTGACAGTAGGCCCTCACCCCTCCACTTT
CDR3aa: CASDSRPSPLHF

abundance: NA
d_gene: TRBD2
v_gene: TRBV7-3
j_gene: TRBJ2-7
CDR3nt: TGTGCCAGCAGCTTAAGCGGGGGGGCCTTCGAGCAGTACTTC
CDR3aa: CASSLSGGAFEQYF

abundance: NA
d_gene: TRBD2
v_gene: TRBV5-1
j_gene: TRBJ2-5
CDR3nt: TGTGCCAGCAGCCGGGGACTAGCGGGGGGTGTCGAGACCCAGTACTTC
CDR3aa: CASSRGLAGGVETQYF

abundance: NA
d_gene: TRBD2
v_gene: TRBV5-1
j_gene: TRBJ2-1
CDR3nt: TGCGCCAGCAGCTTACCGACTAGCGGCTCCTACAATGAGCAGTTCTTC
CDR3aa: CASSLPTSGSYNEQFF

abundance: NA
d_gene: NA
v_gene: TRBV29-1
j_gene: TRBJ1-4
CDR3nt: TGCAGCGTTGTGGGCCCCAACTTAGAAAAACTGTTTTTT
CDR3aa: CSVVGPNLEKLFF

abundance: NA
d_gene: TRBD1
v_gene: TRBV6-6
j_gene: TRBJ1-5
CDR3nt: TGTGCCAGCAGCAAACAGGGGGCCGATCAGCCCCAGCATTTT
CDR3aa: CASSKQGADQPQHF

abundance: NA
d_gene: NA
v_gene: TRBV4-3
j_gene: TRBJ2-1
CDR3nt: TGCGCCAGCAGCCCCAACTTAGTATACAATGAGCAGTTCTTC
CDR3aa: CASSPNLVYNEQFF